The entry that follows covers one T cell receptor (beta chain) sequence. CDR3 length: 12 amino acids. Germline lookup yields CDR1 SGDLS and CDR2 YYNGEE. V gave up 0 bases and J gave up 7 bases, with 7 bases separating them. These data come from a study of T cell responses to AZD1222 COVID-19 vaccine. Generated by immunoSEQ multiplex PCR, the TCRdb table keeps only in-frame clones and is missing some. The sample includes about 42,000 clones, approximately 80% seen only once; the top ten take about 20%. This clonotype was sampled from an adult who received the AZD1222 COVID-19 vaccine. Source: peripheral blood, taken 28 days after the second AZD1222 dose. The chain joins TRBV9 to TRBJ1-1; TRBD1 might be the D (5 bases). The CDR3 spells CASSVGGGEAFF. Written as DNA, the CDR3 is TGTGCCAGCAGCGTAGGGGGCGGTGAAGCTTTCTTT.